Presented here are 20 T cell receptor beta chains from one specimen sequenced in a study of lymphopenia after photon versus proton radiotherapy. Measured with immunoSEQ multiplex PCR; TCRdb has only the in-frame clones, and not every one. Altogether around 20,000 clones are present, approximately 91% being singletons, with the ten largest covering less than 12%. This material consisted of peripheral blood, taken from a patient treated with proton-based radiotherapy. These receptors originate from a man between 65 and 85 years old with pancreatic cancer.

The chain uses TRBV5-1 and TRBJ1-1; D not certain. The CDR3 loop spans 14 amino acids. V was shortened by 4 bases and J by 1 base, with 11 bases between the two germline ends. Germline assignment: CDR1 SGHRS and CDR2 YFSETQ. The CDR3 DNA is TGCGCCAGCAGCCCTCGGACGGCGAACACTGAAGCTTTCTTT. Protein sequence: CASSPRTANTEAFF.

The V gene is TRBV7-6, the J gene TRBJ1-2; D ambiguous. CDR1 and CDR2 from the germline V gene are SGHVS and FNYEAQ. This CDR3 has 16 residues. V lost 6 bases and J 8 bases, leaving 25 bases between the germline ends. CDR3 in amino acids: CASSLGSGSRAFGYTF. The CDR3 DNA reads TGTGCCAGCAGTCTCGGCTCGGGTTCCCGAGCGTTCGGCTACACCTTC.

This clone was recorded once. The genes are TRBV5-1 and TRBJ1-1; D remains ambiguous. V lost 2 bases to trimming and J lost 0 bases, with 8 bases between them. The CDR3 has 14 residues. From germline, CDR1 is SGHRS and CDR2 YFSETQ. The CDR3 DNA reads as TGCGCCAGCAGCTTCCTACCCATGAACACTGAAGCTTTCTTT. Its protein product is CASSFLPMNTEAFF.

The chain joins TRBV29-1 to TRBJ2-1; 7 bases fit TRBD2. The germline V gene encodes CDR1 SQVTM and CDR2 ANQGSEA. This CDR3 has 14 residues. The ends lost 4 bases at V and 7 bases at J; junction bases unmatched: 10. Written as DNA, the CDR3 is TGCAGCGTTGTAAAGGGCGGGAGAGGGAATGAGCAGTTCTTC. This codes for CSVVKGGRGNEQFF.

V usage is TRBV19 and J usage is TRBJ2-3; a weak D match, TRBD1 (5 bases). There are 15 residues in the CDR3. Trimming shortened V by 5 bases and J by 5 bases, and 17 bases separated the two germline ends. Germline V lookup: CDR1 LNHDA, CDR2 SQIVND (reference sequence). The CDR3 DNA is TGTGCCAGTAGTGTATCGGCAGGGCATGGAGATACGCAGTATTTT. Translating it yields CASSVSAGHGDTQYF.

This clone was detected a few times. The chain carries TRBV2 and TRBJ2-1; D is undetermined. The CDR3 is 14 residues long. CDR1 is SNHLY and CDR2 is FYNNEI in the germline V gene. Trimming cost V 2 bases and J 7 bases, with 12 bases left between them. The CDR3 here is CASSERLVGNEQFF. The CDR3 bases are TGTGCCAGCAGTGAACGGCTAGTGGGGAATGAGCAGTTCTTC.

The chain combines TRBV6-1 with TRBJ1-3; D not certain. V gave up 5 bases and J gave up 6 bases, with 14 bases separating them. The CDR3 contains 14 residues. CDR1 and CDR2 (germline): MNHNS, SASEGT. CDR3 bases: TGTGCCAGCAGTTCCGGGCCAAGGACAAACACCATATATTTT. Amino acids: CASSSGPRTNTIYF.

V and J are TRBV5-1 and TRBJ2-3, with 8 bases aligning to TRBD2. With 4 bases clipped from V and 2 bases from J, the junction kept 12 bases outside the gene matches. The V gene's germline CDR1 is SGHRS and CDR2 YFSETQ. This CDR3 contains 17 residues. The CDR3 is CASSRLTGRVPTDTQYF. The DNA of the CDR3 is TGCGCCAGCAGCCGGTTAACCGGGAGGGTTCCCACAGATACGCAGTATTTT.

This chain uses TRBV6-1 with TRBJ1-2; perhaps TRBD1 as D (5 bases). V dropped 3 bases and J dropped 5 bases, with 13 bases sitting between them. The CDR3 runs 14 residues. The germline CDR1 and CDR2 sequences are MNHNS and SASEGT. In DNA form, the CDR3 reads TGTGCCAGCAGTGATCGCGCCAGGGAGTATGGCTACACCTTC. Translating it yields CASSDRAREYGYTF.

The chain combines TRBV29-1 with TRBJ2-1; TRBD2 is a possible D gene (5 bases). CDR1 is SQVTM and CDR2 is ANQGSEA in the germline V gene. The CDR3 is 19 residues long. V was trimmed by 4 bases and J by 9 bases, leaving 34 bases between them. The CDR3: CSVVFLGRRRPYIRSEQFF. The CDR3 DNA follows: TGCAGCGTTGTATTTTTGGGGAGAAGGAGACCCTACATAAGGAGTGAGCAGTTCTTC.

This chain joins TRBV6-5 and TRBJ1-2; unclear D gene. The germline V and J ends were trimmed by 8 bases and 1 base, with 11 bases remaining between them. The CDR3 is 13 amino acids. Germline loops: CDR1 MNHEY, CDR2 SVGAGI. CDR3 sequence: CASQMGNNYGYTF. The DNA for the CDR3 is TGTGCCAGCCAGATGGGGAATAACTATGGCTACACCTTC.

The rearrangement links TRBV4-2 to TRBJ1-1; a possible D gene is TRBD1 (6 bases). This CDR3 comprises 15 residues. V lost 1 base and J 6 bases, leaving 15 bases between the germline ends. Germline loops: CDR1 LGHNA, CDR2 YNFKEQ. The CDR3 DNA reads TGTGCCAGCAGCCAAGCCCGAACAGGGTGGGCTGAAGCTTTCTTT. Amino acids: CASSQARTGWAEAFF.

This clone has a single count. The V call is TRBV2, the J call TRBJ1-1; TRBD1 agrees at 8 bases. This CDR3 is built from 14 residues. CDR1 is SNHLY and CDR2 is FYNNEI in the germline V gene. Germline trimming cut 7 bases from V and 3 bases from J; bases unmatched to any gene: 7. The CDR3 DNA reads TGTGCCAGCACCAAGGACAGGGCGTACACTGAAGCTTTCTTT. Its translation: CASTKDRAYTEAFF. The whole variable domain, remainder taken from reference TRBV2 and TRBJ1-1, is EPEVTQTPSHQVTQMGQEVILRCVPISNHLYFYWYRQILGQKVEFLVSFYNNEISEKSEIFDDQFSVERPDGSNFTLKIRSTKLEDSAMYFCASTKDRAYTEAFFGQGTRLTVV.

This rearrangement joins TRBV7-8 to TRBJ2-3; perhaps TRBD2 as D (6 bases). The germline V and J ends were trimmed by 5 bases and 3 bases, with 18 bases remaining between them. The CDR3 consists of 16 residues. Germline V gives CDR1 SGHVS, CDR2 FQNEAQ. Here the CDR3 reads CASSPPGVGVTDTQYF. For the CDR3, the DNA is TGTGCCAGCAGCCCGCCGGGAGTGGGGGTAACAGATACGCAGTATTTT.

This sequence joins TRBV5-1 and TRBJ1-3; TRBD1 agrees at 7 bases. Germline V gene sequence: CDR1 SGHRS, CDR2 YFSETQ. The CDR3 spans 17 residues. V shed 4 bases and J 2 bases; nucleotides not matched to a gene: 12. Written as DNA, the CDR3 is TGCGCCAGCAGCCGGACTCAAAATACAGGGGCTGGAAACACCATATATTTT. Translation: CASSRTQNTGAGNTIYF.

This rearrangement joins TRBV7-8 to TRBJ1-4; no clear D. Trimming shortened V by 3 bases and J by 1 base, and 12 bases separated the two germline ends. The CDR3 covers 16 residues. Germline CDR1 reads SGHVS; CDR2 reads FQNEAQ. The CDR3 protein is CASSLNHPGTNEKLFF. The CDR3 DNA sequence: TGTGCCAGCAGCTTGAATCACCCAGGAACTAATGAAAAACTGTTTTTT.

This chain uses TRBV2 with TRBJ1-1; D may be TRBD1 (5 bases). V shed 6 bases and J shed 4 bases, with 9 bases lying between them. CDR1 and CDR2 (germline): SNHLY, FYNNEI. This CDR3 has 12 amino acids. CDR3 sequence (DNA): TGTGCCAGCAGCCGGGACCTCACTGAAGCTTTCTTT. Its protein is CASSRDLTEAFF.

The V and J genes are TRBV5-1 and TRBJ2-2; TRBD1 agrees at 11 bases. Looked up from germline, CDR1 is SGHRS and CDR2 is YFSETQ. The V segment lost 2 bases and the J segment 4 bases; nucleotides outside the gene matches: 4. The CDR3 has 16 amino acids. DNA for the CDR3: TGCGCCAGCAGCTTTCCCGGGACAGGGGGCACCGGGGAGCTGTTTTTT. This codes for CASSFPGTGGTGELFF.

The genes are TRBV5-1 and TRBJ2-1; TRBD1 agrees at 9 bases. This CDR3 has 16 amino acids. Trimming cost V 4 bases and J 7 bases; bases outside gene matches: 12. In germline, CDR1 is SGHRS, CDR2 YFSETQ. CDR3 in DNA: TGCGCCAGCAGCCGCCCGGGACAGGGAGGTAGTAATGAGCAGTTCTTC. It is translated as CASSRPGQGGSNEQFF.

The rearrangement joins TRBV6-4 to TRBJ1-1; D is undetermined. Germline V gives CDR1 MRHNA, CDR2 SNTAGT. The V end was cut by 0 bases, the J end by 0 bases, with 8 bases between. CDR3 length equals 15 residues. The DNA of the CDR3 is TGTGCCAGCAGTGACTCGGCGGATATGAACACTGAAGCTTTCTTT. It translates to CASSDSADMNTEAFF.